These 17 T cell receptor beta chains came from one sample sequenced in a study of beta chain features in type 1 diabetes. Regarding the study as a whole: The study found moderately but significantly shorter TCRB CDR3s in all four CD4+ subsets of Type 1 diabetes patients.

These receptors have no identified antigens. Reverse transcribing all isolated RNA meant expressed TCRB transcripts were sequenced. Repertoires were generated with immunoSEQ multiplex PCR, while TCRdb's copy carries only in-frame clones and drops some. This sample carries around 180,000 clones, 7% to 9% of them seen once, and the ten largest clones take about 0.5%. Sequencing input: central memory CD4+ T cells from blood. The receptor source for this set is a man aged 18-30 years with type 1 diabetes.

A few counts support this clone. This chain uses TRBV29-1 with TRBJ1-2; no clear D. Germline V gene lookup returns CDR1 SQVTM and CDR2 ANQGSEA. V gave up 4 bases and J gave up 5 bases, with 11 bases separating them. The CDR3 runs to 12 residues. CDR3 protein: CSVGTAGYGYTF. In DNA form, the CDR3 reads TGCAGCGTTGGGACGGCGGGTTATGGCTACACCTTC.

There are a few counts of this clone. The chain links TRBV11-2 to TRBJ2-7, with 9 bases fitting TRBD1. The ends lost 7 bases at V and 6 bases at J; junction bases unmatched: 10. Germline V gene data show CDR1 as SGHAT and CDR2 as FQNNGV. The CDR3 runs to 14 residues. DNA of the CDR3: TGTGCCAGCACCAAGAACAGGGGGCGGCTCGAGCAGTACTTC. Translation: CASTKNRGRLEQYF.

The chain links TRBV5-1 to TRBJ2-2; D perhaps matches TRBD1 (5 bases). Germline V gene sequence: CDR1 SGHRS, CDR2 YFSETQ. V shed 0 bases and J shed 0 bases, with 9 bases lying between them. The CDR3 is 16 amino acids. The CDR3 nucleotides read TGCGCCAGCAGCTTGGCTGCGACAGCGAACACCGGGGAGCTGTTTTTT. Its translation is CASSLAATANTGELFF.

This clone has just a few counts. The gene calls are TRBV6-5 and TRBJ1-1; D call uncertain. The CDR3 has 13 residues. Looked up from germline, CDR1 is MNHEY and CDR2 is SVGAGI. V lost 0 bases and J 1 base, leaving 3 bases between the germline ends. CDR3 sequence: CASSYSRNTEAFF. CDR3 bases: TGTGCCAGCAGTTACTCTCGGAACACTGAAGCTTTCTTT.

Ten or more counts support this clone. The V call is TRBV7-9, the J call TRBJ2-3; D gene ambiguous. The V and J ends lost 5 bases and 3 bases respectively, with 6 bases between them. Germline assignment: CDR1 SEHNR and CDR2 FQNEAQ (reference sequence). This CDR3 has 12 amino acids. CDR3 sequence (DNA): TGTGCCAGCAGCCAAACAACAGATACGCAGTATTTT. Its translation is CASSQTTDTQYF.

This clone was observed a few times. The V call is TRBV11-2, the J call TRBJ2-3, with 11 bases that match TRBD2. The length of the CDR3 is 15 residues. Germline V gene lookup returns CDR1 SGHAT and CDR2 FQNNGV. V trimming: 7 bases; J trimming: 2 bases; junction bases outside the gene matches: 5. CDR3 nucleotide sequence: TGTGCCAGCACCAGACTAGCGGGGTACACAGATACGCAGTATTTT. Its translation: CASTRLAGYTDTQYF.

The chain links TRBV9 to TRBJ2-3; 11 nucleotides align to TRBD2. Trimming cost V 4 bases and J 4 bases; bases outside gene matches: 8. The CDR3 is 16 amino acids. Germline values: CDR1 SGDLS, CDR2 YYNGEE. CDR3 amino acids: CASSIASGGQADTQYF. CDR3 nucleotide sequence: TGTGCCAGCAGCATAGCTAGCGGGGGGCAGGCAGATACGCAGTATTTT.

The sample holds many counts of this clone. Within the sample, other DNA sequences also encode this same CDR3. V gene TRBV7-2 combines with J gene TRBJ2-7; 7 bases fit TRBD2. The CDR3 extends over 14 amino acids. With V trimmed by 4 bases and J by 3 bases, 6 bases remained unmatched. CDR1 and CDR2 (germline): SGHTA, FQGNSA. CDR3 amino acids: CASSSGLGYYEQYF. Written as DNA, the CDR3 is TGTGCCAGCAGCTCCGGACTAGGCTACTACGAGCAGTACTTC.

This clone was found a few times. The J gene is TRBJ1-2, the V gene TRBV6-5; TRBD1 aligns across 7 bases. Germline CDR1 and CDR2: MNHEY and SVGAGI. V shed 5 bases and J 6 bases; nucleotides not matched to a gene: 6. The CDR3 length is 13 residues. The CDR3 bases are TGTGCCAGCAGTCTAACAGGGGCCCATGGCTACACCTTC. Translating gives CASSLTGAHGYTF.

V and J are TRBV5-1 and TRBJ2-5; no firm D call. The CDR3 consists of 13 residues. Trimming left V 0 bases short and J 1 base short, with 4 bases between. Germline V lookup: CDR1 SGHRS, CDR2 YFSETQ. The CDR3 nucleotides are TGCGCCAGCAGCTTGGAAGCCCAAGAGACCCAGTACTTC. It is translated as CASSLEAQETQYF.

This clone has more than one count but fewer than ten. The chain is built from TRBV7-2 and TRBJ2-3, with 7 bases aligning to TRBD1. The V gene's germline CDR1 is SGHTA and CDR2 FQGNSA. With V trimmed by 5 bases and J by 4 bases, 9 bases remained unmatched. The CDR3 consists of 15 residues. The CDR3: CASSSKGASADTQYF. CDR3 DNA: TGTGCCAGCAGCAGCAAGGGGGCCAGTGCAGATACGCAGTATTTT.

Only a few counts were recorded for this clone. The CDR3 DNA is TGTGCCAGCAGCTTAACGGGGAATCAGCCCCAGCATTTT. Its protein is CASSLTGNQPQHF. The genes are TRBV11-2 and TRBJ1-5; D remains ambiguous. Germline V gives CDR1 SGHAT, CDR2 FQNNGV. The CDR3 has 13 residues. V dropped 2 bases and J dropped 4 bases, with 6 bases sitting between them.

This sequence joins TRBV6-1 and TRBJ1-5, with a weak D call TRBD1 (6 bases). Deletions cut 2 bases from V and 5 bases from J, with 10 bases between. CDR1 is MNHNS and CDR2 is SASEGT in the germline V gene. This CDR3 spans 14 amino acids. The CDR3 DNA is TGTGCCAGCAGTGAATGGGAGGGGGATCAGCCCCAGCATTTT. As protein: CASSEWEGDQPQHF.

This clone was seen only a few times. V and J are TRBV4-2 and TRBJ2-7, with D uncertain. Trimming took 0 bases from V and 2 from J, leaving 11 bases between them. Germline lookup yields CDR1 LGHNA and CDR2 YNFKEQ. CDR3 length: 15 amino acids. The CDR3 reads CASSQDRNSPYEQYF. For the CDR3, the DNA is TGTGCCAGCAGCCAAGATAGAAATAGTCCCTACGAGCAGTACTTC.

The chain uses TRBV28 and TRBJ1-2, with D uncertain. The CDR3 runs 13 residues. Trimming stripped 8 bases from V and 0 bases from J, with 10 bases between. The germline CDR1 and CDR2 sequences are MDHEN and SYDVKM. This CDR3 reads CASAKGANYGYTF. Written as DNA, the CDR3 is TGTGCCAGCGCCAAGGGAGCTAACTATGGCTACACCTTC.

This chain joins TRBV4-2 and TRBJ2-1; 9 bases match TRBD2. The CDR3 is made up of 16 amino acids. V shed 4 bases and J 6 bases; nucleotides not matched to a gene: 10. Germline V CDR1 and CDR2: LGHNA, YNFKEQ. CDR3 region: CASSRPLAGDPNEQFF. The CDR3 coding sequence is TGTGCCAGCAGCCGCCCCTTAGCGGGAGACCCCAATGAGCAGTTCTTC.

The table lists this clone with a few counts. The chain recombines TRBV7-9 with TRBJ2-1; possibly TRBD2 for D (6 bases). Per the germline V gene, CDR1 is SEHNR and CDR2 is FQNEAQ (reference sequence). The germline V and J ends were trimmed by 0 bases and 9 bases, with 9 bases remaining between them. The CDR3 length is 13 residues. The CDR3 sequence is CASSLASGVEQFF. CDR3 DNA: TGTGCCAGCAGCTTAGCGTCGGGGGTTGAGCAGTTCTTC.